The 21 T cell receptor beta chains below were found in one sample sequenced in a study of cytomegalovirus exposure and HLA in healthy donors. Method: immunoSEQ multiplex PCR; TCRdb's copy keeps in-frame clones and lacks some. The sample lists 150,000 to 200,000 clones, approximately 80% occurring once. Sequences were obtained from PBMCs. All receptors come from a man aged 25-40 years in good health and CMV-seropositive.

The CDR3 nucleotides are TGTGCCAGCAGCTTGGACAGGCGAACAGATACGCAGTATTTT. It translates to CASSLDRRTDTQYF. The chain uses TRBV5-6 and TRBJ2-3; tentative D call: TRBD1 (5 bases). V lost 0 bases, J lost 3 bases, and 8 bases lay in between. There are 14 residues in the CDR3. From germline, CDR1 is SGHDT and CDR2 YYEEEE.

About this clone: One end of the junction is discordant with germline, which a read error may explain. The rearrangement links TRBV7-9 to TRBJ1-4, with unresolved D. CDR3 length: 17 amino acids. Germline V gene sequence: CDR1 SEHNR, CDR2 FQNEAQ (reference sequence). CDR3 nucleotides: TGTGCCAGCAGCATAGCGGGAGGCCCGGCAACTAATGAAAAACTGTTTTTT. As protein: CASSIAGGPATNEKLFF. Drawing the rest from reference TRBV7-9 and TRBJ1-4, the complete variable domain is DTGVSQNPRHKITKRGQNVTFRCDPISEHNRLYWYRQTLGQGPEFLTYFQNEAQLEKSRLLSDRFSAERPKGSFSTLEIQRTEQGDSAMYLCASSIAGGPATNEKLFFGSGTQLSVL.

Here the CDR3 reads CASSQVGVGNQPQHF. The CDR3 DNA sequence: TGTGCCAGCAGCCAGGTAGGGGTGGGCAATCAGCCCCAGCATTTT. This chain joins TRBV11-2 and TRBJ1-5, with D perhaps matching TRBD1 (5 bases). The germline CDR1 and CDR2 sequences are SGHAT and FQNNGV. This CDR3 spans 15 amino acids. Trimming cost V 5 bases and J 2 bases, with 13 bases left between them.

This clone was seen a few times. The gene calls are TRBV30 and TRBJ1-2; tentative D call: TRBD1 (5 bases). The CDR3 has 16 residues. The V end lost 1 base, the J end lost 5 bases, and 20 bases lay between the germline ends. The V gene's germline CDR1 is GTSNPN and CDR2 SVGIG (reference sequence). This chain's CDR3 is CAWSDGWGGSGYGYTF. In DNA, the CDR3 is TGTGCCTGGAGTGATGGGTGGGGAGGCTCAGGGTATGGCTACACCTTC.

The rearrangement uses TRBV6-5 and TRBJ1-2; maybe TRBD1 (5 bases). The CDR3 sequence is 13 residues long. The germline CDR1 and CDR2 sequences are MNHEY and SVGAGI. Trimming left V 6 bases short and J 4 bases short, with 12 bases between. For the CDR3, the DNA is TGTGCCAGCAGCCCCCCGGGGGGCTATGGCTACACCTTC. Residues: CASSPPGGYGYTF.

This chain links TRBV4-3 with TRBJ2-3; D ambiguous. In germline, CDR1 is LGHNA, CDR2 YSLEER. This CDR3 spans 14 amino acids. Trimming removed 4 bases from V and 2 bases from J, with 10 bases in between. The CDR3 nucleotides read TGCGCCAGCAGCCCTCGGGTATACACAGATACGCAGTATTTT. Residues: CASSPRVYTDTQYF.

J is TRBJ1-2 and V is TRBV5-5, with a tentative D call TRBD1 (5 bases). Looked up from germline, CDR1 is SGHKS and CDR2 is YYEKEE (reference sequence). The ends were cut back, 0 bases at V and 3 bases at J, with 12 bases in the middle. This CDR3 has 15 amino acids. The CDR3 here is CASSLALGEDYGYTF. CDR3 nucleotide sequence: TGTGCCAGCAGCTTGGCCTTAGGGGAGGACTATGGCTACACCTTC. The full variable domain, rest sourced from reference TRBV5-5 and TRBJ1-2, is DAGVTQSPTHLIKTRGQQVTLRCSPISGHKSVSWYQQVLGQGPQFIFQYYEKEERGRGNFPDRFSARQFPNYSSELNVNALLLGDSALYLCASSLALGEDYGYTFGSGTRLTVV.

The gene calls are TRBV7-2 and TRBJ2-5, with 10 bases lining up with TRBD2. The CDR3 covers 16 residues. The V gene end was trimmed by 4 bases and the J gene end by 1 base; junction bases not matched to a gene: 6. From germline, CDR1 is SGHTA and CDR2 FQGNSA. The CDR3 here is CASSSVLAGPQETQYF. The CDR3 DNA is TGTGCCAGCAGCTCTGTACTAGCGGGGCCCCAAGAGACCCAGTACTTC.

CDR3 sequence: CASRTGGNTEAFF. The CDR3 region has the DNA TGCGCCAGCAGGACAGGGGGAAACACTGAAGCTTTCTTT. V gene TRBV5-1 combines with J gene TRBJ1-1; 9 bases are a match to TRBD1. The CDR3 is made up of 13 amino acids. Germline values: CDR1 SGHRS, CDR2 YFSETQ. After removal of 5 bases from V and 2 bases from J, the junction contained 1 base not matched to a gene.

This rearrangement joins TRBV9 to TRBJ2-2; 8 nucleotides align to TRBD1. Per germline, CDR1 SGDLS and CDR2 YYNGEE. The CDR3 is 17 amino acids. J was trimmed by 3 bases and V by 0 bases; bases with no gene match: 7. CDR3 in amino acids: CASSVARTGTYTGELFF. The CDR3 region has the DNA TGTGCCAGCAGCGTAGCCCGGACAGGGACGTACACCGGGGAGCTGTTTTTT.

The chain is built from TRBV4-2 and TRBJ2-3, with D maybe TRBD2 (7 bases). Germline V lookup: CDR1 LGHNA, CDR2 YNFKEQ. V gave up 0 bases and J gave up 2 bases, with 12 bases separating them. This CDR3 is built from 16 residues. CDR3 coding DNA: TGTGCCAGCAGCCAAGATAGGGGGGGCGCCACAGATACGCAGTATTTT. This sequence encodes CASSQDRGGATDTQYF.

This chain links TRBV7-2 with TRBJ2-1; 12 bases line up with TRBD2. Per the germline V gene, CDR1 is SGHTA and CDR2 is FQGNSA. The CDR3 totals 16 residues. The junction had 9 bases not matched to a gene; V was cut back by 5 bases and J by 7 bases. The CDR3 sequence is CASSAPGLAGSNEQFF. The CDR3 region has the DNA TGTGCCAGCAGCGCACCGGGACTAGCGGGCTCGAATGAGCAGTTCTTC. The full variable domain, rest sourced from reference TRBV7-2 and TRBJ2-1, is GAGVSQSPSNKVTEKGKDVELRCDPISGHTALYWYRQSLGQGLEFLIYFQGNSAPDKSGLPSDRFSAERTGGSVSTLTIQRTQQEDSAVYLCASSAPGLAGSNEQFFGPGTRLTVL.

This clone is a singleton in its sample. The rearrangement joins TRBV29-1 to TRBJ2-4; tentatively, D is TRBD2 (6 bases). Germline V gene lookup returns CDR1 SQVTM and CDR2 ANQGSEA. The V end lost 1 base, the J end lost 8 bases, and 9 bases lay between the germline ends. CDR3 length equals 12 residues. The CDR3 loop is CSVEGDSDIQYF. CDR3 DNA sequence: TGCAGCGTTGAAGGGGACTCCGACATTCAGTACTTC.

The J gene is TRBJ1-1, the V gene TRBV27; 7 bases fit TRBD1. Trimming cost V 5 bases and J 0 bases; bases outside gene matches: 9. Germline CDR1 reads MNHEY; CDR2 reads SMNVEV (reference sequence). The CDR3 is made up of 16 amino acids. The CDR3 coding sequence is TGTGCCAGCAGTCCAACGGACAGGCCGCTGAACACTGAAGCTTTCTTT. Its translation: CASSPTDRPLNTEAFF.

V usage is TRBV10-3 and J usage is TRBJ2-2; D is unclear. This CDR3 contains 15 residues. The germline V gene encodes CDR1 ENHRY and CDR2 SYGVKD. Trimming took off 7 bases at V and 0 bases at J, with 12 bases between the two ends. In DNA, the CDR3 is TGTGCCATCAAGTGGCAGGCTACGAACACCGGGGAGCTGTTTTTT. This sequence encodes CAIKWQATNTGELFF.

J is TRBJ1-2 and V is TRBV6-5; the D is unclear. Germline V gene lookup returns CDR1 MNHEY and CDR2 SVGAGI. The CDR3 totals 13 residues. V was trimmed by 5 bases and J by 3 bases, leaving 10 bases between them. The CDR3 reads CASSPQQYYGYTF. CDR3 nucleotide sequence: TGTGCCAGCAGTCCACAGCAATACTATGGCTACACCTTC.

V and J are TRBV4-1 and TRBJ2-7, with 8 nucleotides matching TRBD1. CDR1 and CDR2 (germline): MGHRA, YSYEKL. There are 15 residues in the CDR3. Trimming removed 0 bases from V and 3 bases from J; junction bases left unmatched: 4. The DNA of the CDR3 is TGCGCCAGCAGCCAAGAAGACAGGGGCTTCTACGAGCAGTACTTC. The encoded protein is CASSQEDRGFYEQYF.

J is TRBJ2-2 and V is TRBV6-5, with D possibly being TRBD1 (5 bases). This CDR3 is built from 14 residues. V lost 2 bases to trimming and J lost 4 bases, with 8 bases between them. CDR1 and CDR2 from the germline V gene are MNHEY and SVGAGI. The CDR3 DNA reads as TGTGCCAGCAGTTACACCAGGGTCACCGGGGAGCTGTTTTTT. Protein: CASSYTRVTGELFF.

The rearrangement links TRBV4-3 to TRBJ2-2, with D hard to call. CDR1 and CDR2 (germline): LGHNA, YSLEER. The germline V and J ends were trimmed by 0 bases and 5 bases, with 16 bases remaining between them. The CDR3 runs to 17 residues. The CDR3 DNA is TGCGCCAGCAGCCAAGAAGTCCAAGGAGCAAGTACCGGGGAGCTGTTTTTT. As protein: CASSQEVQGASTGELFF.

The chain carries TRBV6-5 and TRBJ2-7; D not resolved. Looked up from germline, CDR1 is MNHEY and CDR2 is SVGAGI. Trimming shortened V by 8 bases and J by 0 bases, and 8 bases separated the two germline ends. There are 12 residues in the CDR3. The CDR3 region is CASRLSSYEQYF. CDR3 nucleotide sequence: TGTGCCAGCCGCCTAAGCTCCTACGAGCAGTACTTC.

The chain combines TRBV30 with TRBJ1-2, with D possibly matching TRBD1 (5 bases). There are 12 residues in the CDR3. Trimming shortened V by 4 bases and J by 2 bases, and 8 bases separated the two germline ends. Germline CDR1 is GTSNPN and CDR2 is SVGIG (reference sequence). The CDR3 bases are TGTGCCTGGATGGCAGGGAACTATGGCTACACCTTC. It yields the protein CAWMAGNYGYTF.